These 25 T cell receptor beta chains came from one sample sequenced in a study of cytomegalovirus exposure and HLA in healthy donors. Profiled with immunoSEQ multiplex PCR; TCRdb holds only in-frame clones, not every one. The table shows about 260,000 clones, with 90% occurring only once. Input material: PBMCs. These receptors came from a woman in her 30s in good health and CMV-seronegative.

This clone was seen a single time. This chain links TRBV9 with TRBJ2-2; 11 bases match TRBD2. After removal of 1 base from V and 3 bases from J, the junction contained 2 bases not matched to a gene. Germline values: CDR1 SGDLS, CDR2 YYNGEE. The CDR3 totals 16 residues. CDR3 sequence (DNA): TGTGCCAGCAGCGTACTTAGCGGGAGGGACACCGGGGAGCTGTTTTTT. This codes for CASSVLSGRDTGELFF.

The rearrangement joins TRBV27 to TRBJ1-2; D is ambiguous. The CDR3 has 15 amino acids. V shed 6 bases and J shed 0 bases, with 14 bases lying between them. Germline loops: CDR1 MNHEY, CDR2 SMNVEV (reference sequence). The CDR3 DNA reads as TGTGCCAGCAGAGATGAGGGCCAAGCTAACTATGGCTACACCTTC. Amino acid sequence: CASRDEGQANYGYTF.

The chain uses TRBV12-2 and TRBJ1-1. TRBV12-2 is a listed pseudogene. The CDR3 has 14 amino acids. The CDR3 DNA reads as TGTGCAAGTCGCCCCGGGGGTCTGAACACTGAAGCTTTCTTT. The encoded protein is CASRPGGLNTEAFF.

CDR3 sequence (DNA): TGTGCCAGCAGTTTCCCGGGTCCGATGACTAGCGGGGGGGCGTACGAGCAGTACTTC. Residues: CASSFPGPMTSGGAYEQYF. The gene calls are TRBV28 and TRBJ2-7, with 14 bases that match TRBD2. The length of the CDR3 is 19 residues. Germline V lookup: CDR1 MDHEN, CDR2 SYDVKM. The V and J ends lost 3 bases and 4 bases, in that order; junction bases with no gene match: 14.

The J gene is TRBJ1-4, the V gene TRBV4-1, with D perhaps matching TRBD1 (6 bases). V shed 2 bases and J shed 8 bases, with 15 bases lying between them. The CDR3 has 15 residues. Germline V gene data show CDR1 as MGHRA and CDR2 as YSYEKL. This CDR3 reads CASSQYPGAREKLFF. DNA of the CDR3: TGCGCCAGCAGCCAATATCCGGGGGCGAGGGAAAAACTGTTTTTT.

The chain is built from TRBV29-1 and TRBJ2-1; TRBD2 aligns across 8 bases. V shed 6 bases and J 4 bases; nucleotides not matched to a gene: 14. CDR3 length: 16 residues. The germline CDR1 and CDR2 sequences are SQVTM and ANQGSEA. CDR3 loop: CSVSLVSGISYNEQFF. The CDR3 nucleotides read TGCAGCGTCTCCCTGGTTAGCGGGATATCATACAATGAGCAGTTCTTC.

Here the CDR3 DNA reads TGTGCCACCAGCCCCAGACTAGCCTCCTCCTACAATGAGCAGTTCTTC. It is translated as CATSPRLASSYNEQFF. The chain employs TRBV15 and TRBJ2-1, with 7 bases fitting TRBD2. CDR3 length equals 16 residues. V trimming: 5 bases; J trimming: 0 bases; junction bases outside the gene matches: 7. The germline gives CDR1 LNHNV, CDR2 YYDKDF (reference sequence).

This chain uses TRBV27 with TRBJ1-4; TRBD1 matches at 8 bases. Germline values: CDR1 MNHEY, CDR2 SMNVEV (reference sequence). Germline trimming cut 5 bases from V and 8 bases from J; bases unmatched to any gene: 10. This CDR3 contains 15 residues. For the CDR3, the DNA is TGTGCCAGCAGTCGCCGACAGGGGAATGACGAAAAACTGTTTTTT. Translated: CASSRRQGNDEKLFF.

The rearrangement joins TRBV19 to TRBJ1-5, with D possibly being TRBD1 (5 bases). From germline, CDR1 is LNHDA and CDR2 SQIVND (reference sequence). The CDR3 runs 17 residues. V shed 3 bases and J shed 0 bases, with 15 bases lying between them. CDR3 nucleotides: TGTGCCAGTAGTATTGAACAGGCCATGAGTAGCAATCAGCCCCAGCATTTT. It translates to CASSIEQAMSSNQPQHF.

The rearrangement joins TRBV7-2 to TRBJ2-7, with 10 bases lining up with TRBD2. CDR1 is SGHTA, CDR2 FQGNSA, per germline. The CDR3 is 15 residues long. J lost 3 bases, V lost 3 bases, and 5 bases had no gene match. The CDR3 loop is CASSLASGSIYEQYF. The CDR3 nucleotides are TGTGCCAGCAGCTTGGCTAGCGGGAGTATCTACGAGCAGTACTTC.

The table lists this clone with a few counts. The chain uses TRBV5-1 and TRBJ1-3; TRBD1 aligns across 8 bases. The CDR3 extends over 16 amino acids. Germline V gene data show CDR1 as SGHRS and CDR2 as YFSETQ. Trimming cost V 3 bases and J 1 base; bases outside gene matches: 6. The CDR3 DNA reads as TGCGCCAGCAGCTCAGGACAGGGAGGATCTGGAAACACCATATATTTT. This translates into CASSSGQGGSGNTIYF.

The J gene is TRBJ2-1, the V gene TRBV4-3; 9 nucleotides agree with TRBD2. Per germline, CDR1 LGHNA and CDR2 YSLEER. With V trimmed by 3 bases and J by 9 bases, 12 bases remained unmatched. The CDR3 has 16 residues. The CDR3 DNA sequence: TGCGCCAGCAGCCAGGGAGGGGTCGCGGGAGGGGGTGAGCAGTTCTTC. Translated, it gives CASSQGGVAGGGEQFF.

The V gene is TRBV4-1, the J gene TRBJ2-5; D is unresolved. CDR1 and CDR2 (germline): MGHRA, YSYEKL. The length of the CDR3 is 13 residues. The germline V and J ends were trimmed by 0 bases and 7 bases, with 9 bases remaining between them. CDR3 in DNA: TGCGCCAGCAGCCAAGATAAAGGTTGGACCCAGTACTTC. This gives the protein CASSQDKGWTQYF.

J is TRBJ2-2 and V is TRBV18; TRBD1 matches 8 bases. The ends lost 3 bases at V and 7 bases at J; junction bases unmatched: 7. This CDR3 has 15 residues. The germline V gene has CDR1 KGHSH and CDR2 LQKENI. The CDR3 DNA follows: TGTGCCAGCTCACCCCAGCCAGGGGGCATCGGGGAGCTGTTTTTT. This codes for CASSPQPGGIGELFF.

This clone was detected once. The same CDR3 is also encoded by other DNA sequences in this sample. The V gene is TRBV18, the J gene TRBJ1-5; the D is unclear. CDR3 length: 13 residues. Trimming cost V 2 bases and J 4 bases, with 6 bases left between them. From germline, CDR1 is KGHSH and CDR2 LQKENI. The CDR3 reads CASSPGGNQPQHF. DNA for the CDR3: TGTGCCAGCTCACCAGGCGGGAATCAGCCCCAGCATTTT.

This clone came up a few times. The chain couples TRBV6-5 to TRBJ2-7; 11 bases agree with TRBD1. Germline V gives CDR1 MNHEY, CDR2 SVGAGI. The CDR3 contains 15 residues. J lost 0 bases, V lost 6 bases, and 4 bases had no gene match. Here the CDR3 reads CASRVGTGGSYEQYF. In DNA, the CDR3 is TGTGCCAGCAGAGTAGGGACAGGGGGCTCCTACGAGCAGTACTTC.

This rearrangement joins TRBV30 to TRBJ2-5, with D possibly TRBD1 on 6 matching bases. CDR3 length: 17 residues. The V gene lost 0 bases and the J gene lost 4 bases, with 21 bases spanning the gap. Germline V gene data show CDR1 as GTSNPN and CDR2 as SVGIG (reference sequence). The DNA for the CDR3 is TGTGCCTGGAGTGTACGAAGGTTTGGGACACCCCCAGAGACCCAGTACTTC. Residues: CAWSVRRFGTPPETQYF.

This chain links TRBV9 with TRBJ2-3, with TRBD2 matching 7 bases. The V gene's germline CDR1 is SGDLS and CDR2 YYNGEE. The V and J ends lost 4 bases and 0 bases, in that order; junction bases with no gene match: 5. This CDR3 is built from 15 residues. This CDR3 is CASSLSGSSTDTQYF. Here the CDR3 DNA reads TGTGCCAGCAGCCTTAGCGGGTCTAGCACAGATACGCAGTATTTT.

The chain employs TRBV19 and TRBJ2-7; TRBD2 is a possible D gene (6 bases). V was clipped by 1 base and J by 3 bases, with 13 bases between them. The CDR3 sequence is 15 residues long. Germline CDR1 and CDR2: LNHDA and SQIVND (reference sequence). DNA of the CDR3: TGTGCCAGTAGTATAGGTCGCGGGAACTACTACGAGCAGTACTTC. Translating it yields CASSIGRGNYYEQYF.

The CDR3, as DNA: TGTGCCAGCAGTGCGTCAGACTTCTACAATGAGCAGTTCTTC. Translating gives CASSASDFYNEQFF. V gene TRBV2 combines with J gene TRBJ2-1; D unresolved. With 4 bases removed from V and 3 bases from J, the gap between germline ends came to 10 bases. The germline CDR1 and CDR2 sequences are SNHLY and FYNNEI. The CDR3 runs to 14 residues.

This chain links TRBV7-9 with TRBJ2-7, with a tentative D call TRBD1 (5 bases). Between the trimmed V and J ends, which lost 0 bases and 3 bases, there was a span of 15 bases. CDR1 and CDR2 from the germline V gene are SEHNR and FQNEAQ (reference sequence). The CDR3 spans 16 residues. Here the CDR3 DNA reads TGTGCCAGCAGCTTAGCTATAGGGGCCCCAGGCTACGAGCAGTACTTC. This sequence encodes CASSLAIGAPGYEQYF. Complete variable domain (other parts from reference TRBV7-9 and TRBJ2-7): DTGVSQNPRHKITKRGQNVTFRCDPISEHNRLYWYRQTLGQGPEFLTYFQNEAQLEKSRLLSDRFSAERPKGSFSTLEIQRTEQGDSAMYLCASSLAIGAPGYEQYFGPGTRLTVT.

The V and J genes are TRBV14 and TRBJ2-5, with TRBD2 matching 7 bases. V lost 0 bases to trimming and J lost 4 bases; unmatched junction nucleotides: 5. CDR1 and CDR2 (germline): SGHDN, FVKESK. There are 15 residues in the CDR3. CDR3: CASSQDMGGPETQYF. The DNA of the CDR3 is TGTGCCAGCAGCCAAGATATGGGAGGGCCAGAGACCCAGTACTTC.

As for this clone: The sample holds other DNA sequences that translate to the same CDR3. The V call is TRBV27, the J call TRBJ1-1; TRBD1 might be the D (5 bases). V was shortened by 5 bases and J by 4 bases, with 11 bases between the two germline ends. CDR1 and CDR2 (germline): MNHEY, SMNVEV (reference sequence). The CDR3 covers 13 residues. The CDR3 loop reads CASSLGGGTEAFF. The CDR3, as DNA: TGTGCCAGCAGTCTGGGGGGGGGCACTGAAGCTTTCTTT.

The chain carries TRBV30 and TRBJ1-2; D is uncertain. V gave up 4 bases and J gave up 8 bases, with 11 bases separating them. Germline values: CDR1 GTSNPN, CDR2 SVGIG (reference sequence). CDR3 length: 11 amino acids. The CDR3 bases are TGTGCCTGGACGCAGAGTTACGGCTACACCTTC. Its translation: CAWTQSYGYTF.

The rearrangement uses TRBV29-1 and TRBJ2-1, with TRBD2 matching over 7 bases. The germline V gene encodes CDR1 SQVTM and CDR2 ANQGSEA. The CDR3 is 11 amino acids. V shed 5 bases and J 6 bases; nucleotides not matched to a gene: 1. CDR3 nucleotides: TGCAGCGTTTGGGAGGGCAATGAGCAGTTCTTC. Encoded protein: CSVWEGNEQFF.